This T cell receptor beta chain was captured by sequencing in a study of blood T cell repertoires in COVID-19. The V and J ends lost 0 bases and 4 bases respectively, with 14 bases between them. In germline, CDR1 is SGHRS, CDR2 YFSETQ. The CDR3 covers 15 residues. Clones were sequenced by immunoSEQ multiplex PCR, and TCRdb holds only the in-frame ones, with some missing. The sample yields 250,000 to 300,000 clones, 70% to 80% seen once. The V call is TRBV5-1, the J call TRBJ2-7; a possible D gene is TRBD1 (6 bases). Sequenced sample: peripheral blood. This sequence was found in an elderly woman with acute or convalescent COVID-19. The CDR3: CASSLVETGGYEQYF. Here the CDR3 DNA reads TGCGCCAGCAGCTTGGTTGAGACAGGTGGTTACGAGCAGTACTTC.